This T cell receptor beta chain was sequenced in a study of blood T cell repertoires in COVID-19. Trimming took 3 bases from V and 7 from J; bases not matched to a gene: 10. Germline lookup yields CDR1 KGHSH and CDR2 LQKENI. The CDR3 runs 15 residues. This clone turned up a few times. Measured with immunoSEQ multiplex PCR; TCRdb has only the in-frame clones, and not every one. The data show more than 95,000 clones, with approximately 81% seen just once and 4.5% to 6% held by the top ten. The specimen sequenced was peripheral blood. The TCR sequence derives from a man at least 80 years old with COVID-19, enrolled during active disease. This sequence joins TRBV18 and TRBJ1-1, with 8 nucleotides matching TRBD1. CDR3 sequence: CASSPVAQGGIEAFF. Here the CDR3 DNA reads TGTGCCAGCTCACCGGTGGCACAGGGGGGGATTGAAGCTTTCTTT.